The 32 T cell receptor beta chains below were found in one sample sequenced in a study of T cell changes during pregnancy in multiple sclerosis. Here immunoSEQ multiplex PCR was the method, and the copy in TCRdb shows in-frame clones only, minus some. The sample contains about 40,000 clones, 80% to 90% of which appear only once. Specimen: peripheral blood, collected in the first trimester of pregnancy. Receptors originate from a female donor in good health, enrolled as a control in a pregnancy study.

The chain couples TRBV6-4 to TRBJ1-3, with 8 bases aligning to TRBD1. V shed 6 bases, J shed 2 bases, and the junction held 6 bases outside the gene matches. Germline V gene lookup returns CDR1 MRHNA and CDR2 SNTAGT. This CDR3 is 15 amino acids long. The CDR3 DNA follows: TGTGCCAGCAGACTTCAGGGGGCAACTGGAAACACCATATATTTT. Translation gives CASRLQGATGNTIYF.

This clone has only one observation. V gene TRBV25-1 combines with J gene TRBJ1-4, with 8 bases aligning to TRBD1. V dropped 6 bases and J dropped 6; count of bases not matched to a gene: 6. The CDR3 runs 14 residues. CDR1 MGHDK and CDR2 SYGVNS come from the germline V gene. The CDR3 region has the DNA TGTGCCAGCAGGAGACAGGGGTGGGATGAAAAACTGTTTTTT. It translates to CASRRQGWDEKLFF.

The CDR3 is CASSPQGTQETQYF. CDR3 bases: TGCGCCAGCAGCCCCCAGGGGACCCAAGAGACCCAGTACTTC. The rearrangement links TRBV4-3 to TRBJ2-5; tentative D call: TRBD1 (6 bases). The CDR3 has 14 amino acids. Germline V gene data show CDR1 as LGHNA and CDR2 as YSLEER. V gave up 4 bases and J gave up 1 base, with 10 bases separating them.

The chain joins TRBV12-1 to TRBJ2-7; TRBD2 is the table's D call and was not checked against the DNA. TRBV12-1 is a pseudogene segment. The CDR3 is made up of 12 amino acids. The CDR3 spells CASSFGSYEQYF. CDR3 nucleotide sequence: TGTGCCAGCAGCTTTGGGAGCTACGAGCAGTACTTC.

The chain joins TRBV5-1 to TRBJ2-2; TRBD2 might be the D (6 bases). V was cut by 2 bases and J by 6 bases, with 11 bases left in between. Germline lookup yields CDR1 SGHRS and CDR2 YFSETQ. The CDR3 extends over 14 amino acids. The CDR3 sequence is CASSFGGTAGELFF. The CDR3, as DNA: TGCGCCAGCAGCTTCGGCGGGACTGCCGGGGAGCTGTTTTTT.

This chain links TRBV6-5 with TRBJ2-7; D might be TRBD1 (5 bases). Germline CDR1 is MNHEY and CDR2 is SVGAGI. CDR3 length: 13 residues. With 6 bases removed from V and 5 bases from J, the gap between germline ends came to 14 bases. The CDR3 loop reads CASSWGRSDEQYF. In DNA, the CDR3 is TGTGCCAGCAGCTGGGGCCGGAGCGACGAGCAGTACTTC.

This chain links TRBV2 with TRBJ1-1, with no clear D. Germline CDR1 is SNHLY and CDR2 is FYNNEI. The CDR3 sequence is 16 residues long. V was shortened by 2 bases and J by 8 bases, with 21 bases between the two germline ends. The CDR3 here is CASSETPIPGWEEAFF. Here the CDR3 DNA reads TGTGCCAGCAGTGAAACCCCAATCCCGGGGTGGGAGGAAGCTTTCTTT.

This chain connects TRBV4-3 to TRBJ1-4; 9 nucleotides align to TRBD1. CDR1 is LGHNA and CDR2 is YSLEER in the germline V gene. V dropped 3 bases and J dropped 3; count of bases not matched to a gene: 14. CDR3 length equals 19 residues. The CDR3 sequence: CASSQFLPGQGLANEKLFF. The DNA for the CDR3 is TGCGCCAGCAGCCAGTTTCTTCCGGGACAGGGTTTAGCTAATGAAAAACTGTTTTTT.

This clone has a handful of counts. The chain joins TRBV28 to TRBJ2-1; 7 bases align to TRBD2. Unmatched junction bases numbered 12, after V lost 4 bases and J lost 6 bases. CDR1 is MDHEN and CDR2 is SYDVKM in the germline V gene. There are 16 residues in the CDR3. The CDR3 nucleotides read TGTGCCAGCAGTTCCCGAGGGAGCGGGAAAGCCAATGAGCAGTTCTTC. It encodes CASSSRGSGKANEQFF. Full variable domain (rest looked up from reference TRBV28 and TRBJ2-1): DVKVTQSSRYLVKRTGEKVFLECVQDMDHENMFWYRQDPGLGLRLIYFSYDVKMKEKGDIPEGYSVSREKKERFSLILESASTNQTSMYLCASSSRGSGKANEQFFGPGTRLTVL.

The chain has TRBV2 and TRBJ1-2; 8 bases are shared with TRBD1. This CDR3 has 14 residues. Trimming took 6 bases from V and 4 from J; bases not matched to a gene: 7. Germline CDR1 SNHLY, CDR2 FYNNEI. The CDR3 DNA is TGTGCCAGCAGAGAGACAGGGGCAAGCTATGGCTACACCTTC. Its translation is CASRETGASYGYTF.

This sequence joins TRBV5-8 and TRBJ2-7, with 8 bases that match TRBD1. Germline assignment: CDR1 SGHTS and CDR2 YDEGEE. V dropped 6 bases and J dropped 8; count of bases not matched to a gene: 10. The CDR3 spans 13 residues. Written as DNA, the CDR3 is TGTGCCAGCAACTATGGACAGGGCTATAAGCAGTACTTC. Encoded protein: CASNYGQGYKQYF.

The chain recombines TRBV4-3 with TRBJ2-3, with TRBD2 as a possible D gene (7 bases). With 3 bases removed from V and 1 base from J, the gap between germline ends came to 11 bases. CDR1 and CDR2 from the germline V gene are LGHNA and YSLEER. CDR3 length: 15 residues. CDR3 DNA: TGCGCCAGCAGCCATGGGCGGGGGCGCACAGATACGCAGTATTTT. Translating gives CASSHGRGRTDTQYF.

This sequence joins TRBV4-3 and TRBJ1-1; no firm D call. V gave up 4 bases and J gave up 4 bases, with 13 bases separating them. The CDR3 runs 14 residues. Germline assignment: CDR1 LGHNA and CDR2 YSLEER. In DNA, the CDR3 is TGCGCCAGCAGCCCTCCGGGGAAGGGCACTGAAGCTTTCTTT. It is translated as CASSPPGKGTEAFF.

V and J are TRBV28 and TRBJ1-5, with 8 bases fitting TRBD1. With 1 base clipped from V and 0 bases from J, the junction kept 8 bases outside the gene matches. This CDR3 has 18 amino acids. Per germline, CDR1 MDHEN and CDR2 SYDVKM. CDR3 nucleotide sequence: TGTGCCAGCAGTTTATTCAGGGGGCTCGGGGGTAGCAATCAGCCCCAGCATTTT. Translated: CASSLFRGLGGSNQPQHF.

As DNA, the CDR3 is TGTGCCAGCAGCTTAGTGCAGGGAGGGTACTACGAGCAGTACTTC. Translation: CASSLVQGGYYEQYF. The chain carries TRBV7-2 and TRBJ2-7; 7 nucleotides match TRBD2. The J segment lost 3 bases and the V segment lost 1 base, leaving 6 bases of the junction unmatched. There are 15 residues in the CDR3. Germline CDR1 is SGHTA and CDR2 is FQGNSA.

The chain employs TRBV7-9 and TRBJ1-1, with 7 bases identical to TRBD1. With 6 bases clipped from V and 0 bases from J, the junction kept 7 bases outside the gene matches. The CDR3 runs 15 residues. Per germline, CDR1 SEHNR and CDR2 FQNEAQ (reference sequence). CDR3 protein: CASRGGQTMNTEAFF. DNA for the CDR3: TGTGCCAGCAGAGGGGGACAGACCATGAACACTGAAGCTTTCTTT.

The rearrangement uses TRBV25-1 and TRBJ2-5, with TRBD1 identical over 8 bases. With the DNA end fitting TRBJ2-7 better, the J assignment may be wrong. The CDR3 is 17 residues long. Germline assignment: CDR1 MGHDK and CDR2 SYGVNS. CDR3 amino acids: CASSQAPGGATAYEQYF. In nucleotides, the CDR3 is TGTGCCAGCAGCCAGGCCCCAGGGGGCGCCACCGCCTACGAGCAGTACTTC.

This chain links TRBV27 with TRBJ2-3; 9 nucleotides agree with TRBD2. The J segment lost 1 base and the V segment lost 5 bases, leaving 4 bases of the junction unmatched. Germline CDR1 is MNHEY and CDR2 is SMNVEV (reference sequence). This CDR3 contains 15 residues. The CDR3 protein is CASSVSGRGTDTQYF. In nucleotides, the CDR3 is TGTGCCAGCAGTGTTAGCGGGAGAGGCACAGATACGCAGTATTTT.

This chain joins TRBV9 and TRBJ1-2; 7 bases agree with TRBD1. Germline lookup yields CDR1 SGDLS and CDR2 YYNGEE. V dropped 0 bases and J dropped 5; count of bases not matched to a gene: 4. This CDR3 contains 14 residues. CDR3 residues: CASSVVGTEYGYTF. The CDR3 DNA is TGTGCCAGCAGCGTAGTAGGGACAGAGTATGGCTACACCTTC. Variable domain in full (rest from reference TRBV9 and TRBJ1-2): DSGVTQTPKHLITATGQRVTLRCSPRSGDLSVYWYQQSLDQGLQFLIQYYNGEERAKGNILERFSAQQFPDLHSELNLSSLELGDSALYFCASSVVGTEYGYTFGSGTRLTVV.

The chain employs TRBV4-2 and TRBJ2-1, with 7 positions matching TRBD2. This CDR3 spans 17 amino acids. V dropped 1 base and J dropped 5; count of bases not matched to a gene: 11. Germline V lookup: CDR1 LGHNA, CDR2 YNFKEQ. The CDR3 DNA reads TGTGCCAGCAGCCAAGGTCCCTGGGGCGGGAGTGACAATGAGCAGTTCTTC. Its translation: CASSQGPWGGSDNEQFF.

The chain links TRBV7-2 to TRBJ1-1; D unclear. Trimming shortened V by 4 bases and J by 8 bases, and 14 bases separated the two germline ends. This CDR3 is built from 13 residues. Per the germline V gene, CDR1 is SGHTA and CDR2 is FQGNSA. The CDR3 spells CASSSIEGGEAFF. The CDR3 coding sequence is TGTGCCAGCAGCTCAATCGAGGGAGGGGAAGCTTTCTTT.

The chain employs TRBV6-5 and TRBJ1-1, with no clear D. The CDR3 sequence is 12 residues long. V lost 7 bases, J lost 1 base, and 7 bases lay in between. Germline loops: CDR1 MNHEY, CDR2 SVGAGI. The CDR3 protein is CASNRGNTEAFF. The CDR3 DNA is TGTGCCAGCAACCGGGGGAACACTGAAGCTTTCTTT.

The CDR3 bases are TGTGCCAGCAGCGTAGGCCTAGCGGAGACCTACGAGCAGTACTTC. Translating it yields CASSVGLAETYEQYF. The chain links TRBV9 to TRBJ2-7, with 7 bases matching TRBD2. V lost 0 bases to trimming and J lost 2 bases; unmatched junction nucleotides: 5. Germline V gene sequence: CDR1 SGDLS, CDR2 YYNGEE. The CDR3 runs 15 residues.

The chain joins TRBV5-1 to TRBJ2-2; TRBD2 might be the D (5 bases). Trimming left V 5 bases short and J 0 bases short, with 11 bases between. Germline assignment: CDR1 SGHRS and CDR2 YFSETQ. The CDR3 is 15 residues long. The CDR3 spells CASRGKRPNTGELFF. The DNA of the CDR3 is TGCGCCAGCAGGGGTAAGCGGCCGAACACCGGGGAGCTGTTTTTT.

V usage is TRBV7-6 and J usage is TRBJ1-4, with TRBD1 matching 9 bases. Germline CDR1 reads SGHVS; CDR2 reads FNYEAQ. This CDR3 region has 16 residues. The junction had 8 bases not matched to a gene; V was cut back by 2 bases and J by 7 bases. CDR3: CASSLTQTGGGEKLFF. The CDR3 region has the DNA TGTGCCAGCAGCTTAACACAGACAGGGGGAGGTGAAAAACTGTTTTTT.

The chain employs TRBV20-1 and TRBJ2-3; no clear D. The germline V gene encodes CDR1 DFQATT and CDR2 SNEGSKA (reference sequence). The CDR3 is 11 residues long. V shed 5 bases and J shed 1 base, with 4 bases lying between them. CDR3 bases: TGCAGTGCTCCGGGCACAGATACGCAGTATTTT. This codes for CSAPGTDTQYF.

The J gene is TRBJ1-2, the V gene TRBV5-4; the D gene is possibly TRBD1 (5 bases). Trimming removed 4 bases at V and 7 bases at J, with 14 bases between. This CDR3 is 13 amino acids long. Per germline, CDR1 SGHNT and CDR2 YYREEE (reference sequence). The CDR3, as DNA: TGTGCCAGCAGCCCACATGACAGTTTTGGCTACACCTTC. It encodes CASSPHDSFGYTF. Together with reference TRBV5-4 and TRBJ1-2, the CDR3 gives the full variable domain: ETGVTQSPTHLIKTRGQQVTLRCSSQSGHNTVSWYQQALGQGPQFIFQYYREEENGRGNFPPRFSGLQFPNYSSELNVNALELDDSALYLCASSPHDSFGYTFGSGTRLTVV.

The V gene is TRBV6-1, the J gene TRBJ2-7, with 9 positions matching TRBD1. The CDR3 sequence is 14 residues long. CDR1 is MNHNS and CDR2 is SASEGT in the germline V gene. J gave up 4 bases and V 11 bases, and 12 bases lay outside the gene matches. In nucleotides, the CDR3 is TGTGCCGGGGGACAGGGAGACGCTATATACGAGCAGTACTTC. It encodes CAGGQGDAIYEQYF.

This clone was recorded only once. This sequence joins TRBV7-3 and TRBJ1-2; possible D gene TRBD1, 5 bases. CDR3 length: 14 amino acids. V lost 4 bases to trimming and J lost 5 bases, with 14 bases between them. Germline V gene lookup returns CDR1 SGHTA and CDR2 FQGTGA. The CDR3 loop reads CASSYLGADYGYTF. As DNA, the CDR3 is TGTGCCAGCAGCTACCTTGGGGCGGATTATGGCTACACCTTC.

This chain joins TRBV4-1 and TRBJ2-1, with D perhaps matching TRBD2 (6 bases). Germline assignment: CDR1 MGHRA and CDR2 YSYEKL. The CDR3 sequence is 16 residues long. V was shortened by 0 bases and J by 4 bases, with 13 bases between the two germline ends. In DNA form, the CDR3 reads TGCGCCAGCAGCCAAGAGCGGCTAGCGCATTACAATGAGCAGTTCTTC. It is translated as CASSQERLAHYNEQFF.

V is TRBV2 and J is TRBJ1-5; TRBD1 is a possible D gene (6 bases). CDR1 and CDR2 from the germline V gene are SNHLY and FYNNEI. There are 14 residues in the CDR3. The V end was cut by 4 bases, the J end by 4 bases, with 11 bases between. CDR3 in DNA: TGTGCCAGCAGTGGGGGGCAGTCTAATCAGCCCCAGCATTTT. The encoded protein is CASSGGQSNQPQHF.

CDR3 bases: TGTGCCAGTAGAAGGACTGGACTCTCCTACGAGCAGTACTTC. Amino acid sequence: CASRRTGLSYEQYF. The chain recombines TRBV19 with TRBJ2-7, with D maybe TRBD2 (5 bases). Germline lookup yields CDR1 LNHDA and CDR2 SQIVND (reference sequence). This CDR3 region has 14 residues. With 6 bases removed from V and 0 bases from J, the gap between germline ends came to 12 bases.